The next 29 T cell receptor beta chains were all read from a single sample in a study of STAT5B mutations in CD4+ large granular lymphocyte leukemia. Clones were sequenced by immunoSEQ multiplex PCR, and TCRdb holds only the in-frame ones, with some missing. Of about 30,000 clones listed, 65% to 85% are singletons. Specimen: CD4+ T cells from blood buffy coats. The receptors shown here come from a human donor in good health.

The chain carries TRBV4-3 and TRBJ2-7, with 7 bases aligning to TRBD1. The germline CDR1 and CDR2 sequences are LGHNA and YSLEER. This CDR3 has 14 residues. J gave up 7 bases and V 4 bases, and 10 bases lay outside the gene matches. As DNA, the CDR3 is TGCGCCAGCAGCCCCGACAGGGACAACTGGGAGCAGTACTTC. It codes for CASSPDRDNWEQYF.

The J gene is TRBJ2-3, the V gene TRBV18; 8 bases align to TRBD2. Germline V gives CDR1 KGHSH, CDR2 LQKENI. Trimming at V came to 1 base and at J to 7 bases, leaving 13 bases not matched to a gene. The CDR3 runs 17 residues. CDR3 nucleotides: TGTGCCAGCTCACCACAGGGCGGGACTAGACCTACATATACGCAGTATTTT. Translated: CASSPQGGTRPTYTQYF.

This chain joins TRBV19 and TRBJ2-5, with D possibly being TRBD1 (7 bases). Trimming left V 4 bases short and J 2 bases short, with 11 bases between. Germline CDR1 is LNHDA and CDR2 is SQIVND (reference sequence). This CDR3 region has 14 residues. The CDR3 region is CASSKQGGQETQYF. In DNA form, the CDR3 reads TGTGCCAGTAGTAAGCAGGGGGGTCAAGAGACCCAGTACTTC.

The CDR3 spells CASSKTEMGLGGYTF. In nucleotides, the CDR3 is TGTGCCAGCAGCAAGACAGAGATGGGGTTGGGGGGCTACACCTTC. J is TRBJ1-2 and V is TRBV6-5; tentatively, D is TRBD1 (5 bases). This CDR3 has 15 amino acids. Germline CDR1 MNHEY, CDR2 SVGAGI. Trimming left V 6 bases short and J 8 bases short, with 22 bases between.

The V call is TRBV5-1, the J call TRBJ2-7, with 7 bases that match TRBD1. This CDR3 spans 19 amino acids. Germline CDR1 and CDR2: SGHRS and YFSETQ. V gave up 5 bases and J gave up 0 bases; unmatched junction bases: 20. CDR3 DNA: TGCGCCAGCAGACCCCCAGAGGGACAGTTCCCGTGGAGCTCCTACGAGCAGTACGTC. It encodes CASRPPEGQFPWSSYEQYV.

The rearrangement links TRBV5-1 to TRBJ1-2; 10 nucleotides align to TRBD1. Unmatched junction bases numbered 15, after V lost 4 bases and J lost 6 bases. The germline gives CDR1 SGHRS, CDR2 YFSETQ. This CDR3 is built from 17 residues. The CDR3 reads CASSITVGGQGYNGYTF. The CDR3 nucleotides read TGCGCCAGCAGCATAACGGTCGGGGGACAGGGGTACAATGGCTACACCTTC.

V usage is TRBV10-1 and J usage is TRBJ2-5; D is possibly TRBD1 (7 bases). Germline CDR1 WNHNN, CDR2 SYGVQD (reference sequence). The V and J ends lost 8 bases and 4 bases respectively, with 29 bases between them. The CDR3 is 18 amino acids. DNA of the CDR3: TGCGCCAGCTCCCCCAGGACTCCCAGGGGGGATCGTCGAGAGACCCAGTACTTC. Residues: CASSPRTPRGDRRETQYF.

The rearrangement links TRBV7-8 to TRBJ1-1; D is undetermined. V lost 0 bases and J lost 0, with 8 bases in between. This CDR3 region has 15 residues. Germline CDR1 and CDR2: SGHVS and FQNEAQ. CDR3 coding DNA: TGTGCCAGCAGCTTAGCGCTTGGTCTGAACACTGAAGCTTTCTTT. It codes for CASSLALGLNTEAFF. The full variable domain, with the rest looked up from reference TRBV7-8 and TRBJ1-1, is GAGVSQSPRYKVAKRGQDVALRCDPISGHVSLFWYQQALGQGPEFLTYFQNEAQLDKSGLPSDRFFAERPEGSVSTLKIQRTQQEDSAVYLCASSLALGLNTEAFFGQGTRLTVV.

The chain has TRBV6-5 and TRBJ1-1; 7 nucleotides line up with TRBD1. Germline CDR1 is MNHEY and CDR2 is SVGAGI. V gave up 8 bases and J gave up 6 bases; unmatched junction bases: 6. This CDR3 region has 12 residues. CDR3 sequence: CASRLGQAEAFF. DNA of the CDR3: TGTGCCAGCCGACTAGGACAGGCTGAAGCTTTCTTT.

The CDR3 coding sequence is TGTGCCAGCAGAATTCCCGGGACAGGGGTATACAATGAGCAGTTCTTC. Its protein product is CASRIPGTGVYNEQFF. V gene TRBV5-8 combines with J gene TRBJ2-1, with 10 nucleotides matching TRBD1. Germline lookup yields CDR1 SGHTS and CDR2 YDEGEE. Trimming removed 5 bases from V and 4 bases from J; junction bases left unmatched: 9. The CDR3 consists of 16 residues. The variable domain in full, with the rest retrieved from reference TRBV5-8 and TRBJ2-1, is EAGVTQSPTHLIKTRGQQATLRCSPISGHTSVYWYQQALGLGLQFLLWYDEGEERNRGNFPPRFSGRQFPNYSSELNVNALELEDSALYLCASRIPGTGVYNEQFFGPGTRLTVL.

The CDR3 region is CASSVEGASNEQFF. The CDR3 nucleotides are TGTGCCAGCAGCGTAGAAGGAGCTAGCAATGAGCAGTTCTTC. The rearrangement links TRBV9 to TRBJ2-1; D not resolved. The CDR3 contains 14 residues. V dropped 0 bases and J dropped 6 bases, with 10 bases sitting between them. CDR1 SGDLS and CDR2 YYNGEE come from the germline V gene.

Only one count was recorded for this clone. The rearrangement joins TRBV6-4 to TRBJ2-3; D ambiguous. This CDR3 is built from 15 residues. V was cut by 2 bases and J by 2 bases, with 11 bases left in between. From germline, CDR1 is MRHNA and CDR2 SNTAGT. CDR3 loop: CASSDSALDTDTQYF. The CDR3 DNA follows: TGTGCCAGCAGTGACAGTGCCCTAGACACAGATACGCAGTATTTT.

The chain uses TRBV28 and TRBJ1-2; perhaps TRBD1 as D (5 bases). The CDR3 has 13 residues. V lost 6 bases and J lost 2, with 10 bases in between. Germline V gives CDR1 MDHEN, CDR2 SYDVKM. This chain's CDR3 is CASRRTTNYGYTF. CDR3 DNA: TGTGCCAGCAGGCGGACAACCAACTATGGCTACACCTTC.

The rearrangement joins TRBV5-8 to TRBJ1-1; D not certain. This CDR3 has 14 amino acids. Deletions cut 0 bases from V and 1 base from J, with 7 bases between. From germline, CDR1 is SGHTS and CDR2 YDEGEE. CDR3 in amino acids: CASSLGIPNTEAFF. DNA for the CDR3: TGTGCCAGCAGCTTGGGTATTCCGAACACTGAAGCTTTCTTT.

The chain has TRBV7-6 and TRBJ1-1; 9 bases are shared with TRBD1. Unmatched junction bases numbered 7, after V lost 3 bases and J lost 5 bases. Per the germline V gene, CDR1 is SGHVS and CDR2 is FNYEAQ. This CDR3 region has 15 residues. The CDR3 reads CASSFGTGRGTEAFF. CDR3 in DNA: TGTGCCAGCAGCTTCGGGACAGGGAGAGGTACTGAAGCTTTCTTT.

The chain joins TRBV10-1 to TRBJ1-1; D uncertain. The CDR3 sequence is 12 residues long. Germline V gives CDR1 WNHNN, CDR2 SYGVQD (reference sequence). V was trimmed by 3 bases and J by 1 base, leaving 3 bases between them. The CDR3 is CASSDPNTEAFF. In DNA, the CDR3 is TGCGCCAGCAGTGACCCGAACACTGAAGCTTTCTTT.

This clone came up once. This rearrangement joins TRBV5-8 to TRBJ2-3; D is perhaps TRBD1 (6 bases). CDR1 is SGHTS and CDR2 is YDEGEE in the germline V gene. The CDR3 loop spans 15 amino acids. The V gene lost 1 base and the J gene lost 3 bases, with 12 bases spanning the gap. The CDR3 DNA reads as TGTGCCAGCAGCTTGTACAGGGAAAGGACAGATACGCAGTATTTT. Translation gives CASSLYRERTDTQYF.

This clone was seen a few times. The CDR3 loop is CASTDYNSPLHF. The CDR3 bases are TGTGCCAGCACCGATTATAATTCACCCCTCCACTTT. The chain combines TRBV6-5 with TRBJ1-6; D unresolved. CDR3 length: 12 amino acids. Germline V gene lookup returns CDR1 MNHEY and CDR2 SVGAGI. Trimming took off 7 bases at V and 4 bases at J, with 5 bases between the two ends.

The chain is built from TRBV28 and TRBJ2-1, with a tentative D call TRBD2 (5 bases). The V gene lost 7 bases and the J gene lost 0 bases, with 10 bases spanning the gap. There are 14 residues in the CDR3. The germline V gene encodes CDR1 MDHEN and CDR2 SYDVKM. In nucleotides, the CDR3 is TGTGCCAGCATCGGGGTTAGCTCCTACAATGAGCAGTTCTTC. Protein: CASIGVSSYNEQFF.

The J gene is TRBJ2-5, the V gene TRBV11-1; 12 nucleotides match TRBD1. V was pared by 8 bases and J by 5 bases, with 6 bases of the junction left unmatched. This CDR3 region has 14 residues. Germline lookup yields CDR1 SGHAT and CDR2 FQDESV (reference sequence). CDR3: CASGDRGRWETQYF. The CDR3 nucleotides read TGTGCCAGCGGGGACAGGGGGCGATGGGAGACCCAGTACTTC.

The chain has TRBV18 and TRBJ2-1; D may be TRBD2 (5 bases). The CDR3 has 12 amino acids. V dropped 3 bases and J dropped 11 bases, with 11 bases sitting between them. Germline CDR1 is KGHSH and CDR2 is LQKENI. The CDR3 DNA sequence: TGTGCCAGCTCACCGCCCGGACTCCAGCAGTTCTTC. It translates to CASSPPGLQQFF.

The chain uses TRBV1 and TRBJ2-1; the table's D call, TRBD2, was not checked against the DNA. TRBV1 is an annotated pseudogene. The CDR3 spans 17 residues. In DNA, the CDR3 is TGCACCAGCAGCCAATCTTCGCTAGCGGGGGGGAACAATGAGCAGTTCTTC. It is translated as CTSSQSSLAGGNNEQFF.

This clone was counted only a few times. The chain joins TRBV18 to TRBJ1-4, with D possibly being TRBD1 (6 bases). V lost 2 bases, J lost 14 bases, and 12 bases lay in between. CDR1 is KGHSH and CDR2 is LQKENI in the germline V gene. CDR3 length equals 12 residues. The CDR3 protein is CASSPSTGRLFF. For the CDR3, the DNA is TGTGCCAGCTCACCAAGTACAGGGAGGCTGTTTTTT.

CDR3 nucleotides: TGTGCTAGTGGGTTCGGGGATAGGACGGGAAACACTGAAGCTTTCTTT. It is translated as CASGFGDRTGNTEAFF. V usage is TRBV12-5 and J usage is TRBJ1-1; no reliable D call. The CDR3 has 16 residues. The germline gives CDR1 LGHNT, CDR2 FRNRAP. V was shortened by 6 bases and J by 2 bases, with 19 bases between the two germline ends.

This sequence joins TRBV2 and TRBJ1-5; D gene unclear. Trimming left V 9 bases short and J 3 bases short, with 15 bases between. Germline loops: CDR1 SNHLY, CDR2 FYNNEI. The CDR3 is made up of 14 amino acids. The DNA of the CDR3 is TGTGCCAGTAGCGGGCAGGCAATCAATCAGCCCCAGCATTTT. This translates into CASSGQAINQPQHF.

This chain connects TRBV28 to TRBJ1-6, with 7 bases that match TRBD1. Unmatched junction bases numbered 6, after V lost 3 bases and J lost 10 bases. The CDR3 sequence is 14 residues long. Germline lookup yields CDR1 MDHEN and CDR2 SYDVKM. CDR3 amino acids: CASSFGRGQSPLHF. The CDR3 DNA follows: TGTGCCAGCAGTTTTGGAAGGGGGCAATCACCCCTCCACTTT.

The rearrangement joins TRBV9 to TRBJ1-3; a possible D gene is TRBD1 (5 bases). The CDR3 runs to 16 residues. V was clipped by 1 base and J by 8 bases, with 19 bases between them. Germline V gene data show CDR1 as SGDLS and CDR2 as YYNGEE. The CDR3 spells CASSVTSQGLADTIYF. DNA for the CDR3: TGTGCCAGCAGCGTAACAAGCCAGGGACTAGCCGACACCATATATTTT.

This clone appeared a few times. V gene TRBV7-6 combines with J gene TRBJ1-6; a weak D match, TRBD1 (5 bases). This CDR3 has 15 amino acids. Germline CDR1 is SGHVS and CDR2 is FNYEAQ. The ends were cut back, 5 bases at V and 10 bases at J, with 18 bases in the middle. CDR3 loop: CASSGTGTNGSPLHF. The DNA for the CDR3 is TGTGCCAGCAGCGGCACCGGGACTAATGGATCACCCCTCCACTTT.

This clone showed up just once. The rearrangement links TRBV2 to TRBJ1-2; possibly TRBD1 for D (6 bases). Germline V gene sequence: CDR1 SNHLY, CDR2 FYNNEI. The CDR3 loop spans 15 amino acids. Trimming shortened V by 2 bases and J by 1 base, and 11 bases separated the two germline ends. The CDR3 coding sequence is TGTGCCAGCAGTGAAAGGGGGGATAATAACTATGGCTACACCTTC. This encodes CASSERGDNNYGYTF.